This T cell receptor (beta chain) was profiled in a study of blood T cell repertoires in COVID-19. Study-level information: Whether acute or convalescent, the COVID-19 samples came from the United States, Italy and Spain. Sources were T cells, B-cell-depleted T cells, or PBMCs; the material itself was cDNA or gDNA.

This CDR3 has 14 residues. In germline, CDR1 is LGHDT, CDR2 YNNKEL (reference sequence). Trimming at V came to 4 bases and at J to 5 bases, leaving 4 bases not matched to a gene. Under the authors' procedure: For nucleated cells, counts were estimated from reference gene primer amplification. Clones were read by immunoSEQ multiplex PCR, and TCRdb kept only the in-frame ones, dropping some. The DNA gave D and trimming, while V, J and clone size come from that table. This sample has 100,000 or so clones, with nearly 90% found just once. Sequenced input: peripheral blood. The source is a woman aged 60 to 75 with acute or convalescent COVID-19. This chain uses TRBV3-1 (or the pseudogene TRBV3-2) with TRBJ2-5, with 10 bases aligning to TRBD2. The CDR3 sequence is CASSRSGRTETQYF. The CDR3, as DNA: TGTGCCAGCAGCCGTAGCGGGAGGACCGAGACCCAGTACTTC.